This T cell receptor beta chain derives from a study of response to subunit inactivated influenza vaccine. TCRdb fed the RT-PCR reads into MiXCR, producing one record per CDR3 protein. The data contain hundreds of thousands of distinct CDR3 sequences, about 15% of them seen just once; the ten biggest clones take up around 7.3%. Details on this clonotype: Its target is not known.

CDR3 length: 14 residues. V gave up 8 bases and J gave up 5 bases, with 16 bases separating them. The V gene's germline CDR1 is SNHLY and CDR2 FYNNEI. Study findings and constraints: The authors proposed limited new T cell recruitment per seasonal influenza vaccination.

This receptor was obtained from a man in his fifties who received an inactivated influenza vaccine. V usage is TRBV2 and J usage is TRBJ2-1; tentative D call: TRBD1 (6 bases). The specimen was PBMCs from blood, collected around 15 days before vaccination. The DNA of the CDR3 is TGTGCCAGCGACCGCCAGGGGATCCACAATGAGCAGTTCTTC. It translates to CASDRQGIHNEQFF.